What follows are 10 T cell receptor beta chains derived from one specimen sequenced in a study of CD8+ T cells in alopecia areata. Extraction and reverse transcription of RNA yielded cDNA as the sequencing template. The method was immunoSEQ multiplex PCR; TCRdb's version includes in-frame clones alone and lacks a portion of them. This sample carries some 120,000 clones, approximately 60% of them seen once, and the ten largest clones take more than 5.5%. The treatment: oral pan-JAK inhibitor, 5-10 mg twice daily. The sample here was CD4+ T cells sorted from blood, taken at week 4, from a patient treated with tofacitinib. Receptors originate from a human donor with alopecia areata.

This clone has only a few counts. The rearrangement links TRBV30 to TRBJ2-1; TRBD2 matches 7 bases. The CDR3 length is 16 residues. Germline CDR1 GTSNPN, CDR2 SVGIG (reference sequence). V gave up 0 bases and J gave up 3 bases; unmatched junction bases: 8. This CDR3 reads CAWSVSGIISYNEQFF. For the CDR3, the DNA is TGTGCCTGGAGTGTAAGCGGGATTATAAGCTACAATGAGCAGTTCTTC. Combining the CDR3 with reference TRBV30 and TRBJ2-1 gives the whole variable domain SQTIHQWPATLVQPVGSPLSLECTVEGTSNPNLYWYRQAAGRGLQLLFYSVGIGQISSEVPQNLSASRPQDRQFILSSKKLLLSDSGFYLCAWSVSGIISYNEQFFGPGTRLTVL.

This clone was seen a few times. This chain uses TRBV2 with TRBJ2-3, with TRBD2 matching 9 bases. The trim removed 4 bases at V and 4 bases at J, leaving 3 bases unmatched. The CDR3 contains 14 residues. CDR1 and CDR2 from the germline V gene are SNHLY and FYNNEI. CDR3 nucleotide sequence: TGTGCCAGCAGTGGGGGACTAGCATCAGATACGCAGTATTTT. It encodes CASSGGLASDTQYF.

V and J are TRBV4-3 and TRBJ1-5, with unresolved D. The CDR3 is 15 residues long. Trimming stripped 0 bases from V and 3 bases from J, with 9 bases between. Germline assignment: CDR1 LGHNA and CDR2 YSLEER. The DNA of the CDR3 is TGCGCCAGCAGCCAAGATCAAGGTGCCAATCAGCCCCAGCATTTT. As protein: CASSQDQGANQPQHF.

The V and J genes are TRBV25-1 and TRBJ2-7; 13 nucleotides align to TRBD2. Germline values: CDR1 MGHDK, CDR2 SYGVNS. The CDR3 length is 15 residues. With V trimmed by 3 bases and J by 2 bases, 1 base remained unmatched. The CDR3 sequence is CASSDTSGGAYEQYF. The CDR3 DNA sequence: TGTGCCAGCAGTGATACTAGCGGGGGGGCCTACGAGCAGTACTTC.

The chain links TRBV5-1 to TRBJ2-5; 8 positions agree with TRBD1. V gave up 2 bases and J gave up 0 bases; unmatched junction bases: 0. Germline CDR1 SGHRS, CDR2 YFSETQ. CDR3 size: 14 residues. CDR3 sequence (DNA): TGCGCCAGCAGCTTACAGGGGGACCAAGAGACCCAGTACTTC. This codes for CASSLQGDQETQYF.

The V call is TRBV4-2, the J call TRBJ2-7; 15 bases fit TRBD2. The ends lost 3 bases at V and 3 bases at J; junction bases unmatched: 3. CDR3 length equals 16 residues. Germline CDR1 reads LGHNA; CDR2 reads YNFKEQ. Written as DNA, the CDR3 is TGTGCCAGCAGCCAGAGGACTAGCGGGAGGGTCTACGAGCAGTACTTC. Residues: CASSQRTSGRVYEQYF.

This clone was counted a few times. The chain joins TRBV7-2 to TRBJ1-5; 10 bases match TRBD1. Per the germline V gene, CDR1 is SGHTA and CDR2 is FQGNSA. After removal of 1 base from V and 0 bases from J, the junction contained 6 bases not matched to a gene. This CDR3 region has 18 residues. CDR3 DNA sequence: TGTGCCAGCAGCTTAGTTTCGACAGGGGGCCATAGCAATCAGCCCCAGCATTTT. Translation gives CASSLVSTGGHSNQPQHF.

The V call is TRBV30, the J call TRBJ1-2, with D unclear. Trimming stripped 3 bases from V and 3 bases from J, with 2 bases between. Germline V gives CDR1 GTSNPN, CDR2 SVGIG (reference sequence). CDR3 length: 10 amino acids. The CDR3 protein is CAWRDYGYTF. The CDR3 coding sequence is TGTGCCTGGAGGGACTATGGCTACACCTTC. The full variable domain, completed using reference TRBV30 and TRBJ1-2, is SQTIHQWPATLVQPVGSPLSLECTVEGTSNPNLYWYRQAAGRGLQLLFYSVGIGQISSEVPQNLSASRPQDRQFILSSKKLLLSDSGFYLCAWRDYGYTFGSGTRLTVV.

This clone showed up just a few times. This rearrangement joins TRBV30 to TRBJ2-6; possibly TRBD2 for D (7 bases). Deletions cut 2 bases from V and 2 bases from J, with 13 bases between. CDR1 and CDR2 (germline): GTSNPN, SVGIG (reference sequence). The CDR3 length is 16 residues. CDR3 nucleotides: TGTGCCTGGAGTCCTTTAGGGGGGGCTGGGGCCAACGTCCTGACTTTC. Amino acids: CAWSPLGGAGANVLTF.

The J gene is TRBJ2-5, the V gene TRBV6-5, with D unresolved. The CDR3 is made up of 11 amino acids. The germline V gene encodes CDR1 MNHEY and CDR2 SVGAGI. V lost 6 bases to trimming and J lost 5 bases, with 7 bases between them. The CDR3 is CASRRYETQYF. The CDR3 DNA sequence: TGTGCCAGCAGGCGCTATGAGACCCAGTACTTC.